Sequencing of this TCR beta chain was carried out in a study of blood T cells in healthy people across ages. Study-wide points: A strong correlation between TCR beta diversity and naive T cell percentage was seen.

The V gene lost 7 bases and the J gene lost 2 bases, with 15 bases spanning the gap. Germline-derived CDR1 and CDR2 are MNHEY and SMNVEV (reference sequence). The CDR3 runs 14 residues. Details on this clonotype: Its antigen is undetermined.

Each sample yielded at least 5.5 micrograms of PBMC total RNA. Alongside a J-beta primer mix, a sample-barcoded 5' primer served in a second PCR lasting about 7 to 12 cycles. In TCRdb, the 5' RACE reads were re-called with MiXCR into one record per CDR3 protein. The sample contains approximately 780,000 distinct CDR3 sequences, under 30% of which appear only once. The same specimen was also included in a second study, on T cells of mothers and their children. That paper states: Per mother, over 9.5 million TCR beta CDR3 reads were obtained; per child, roughly 2.8 million. Biologically related mothers and children overlapped slightly more than unrelated pairs, a non-significant difference.

The sequence was obtained from a boy aged 10-17 years in good health. The rearrangement joins TRBV27 to TRBJ2-7, with D possibly TRBD1 on 5 matching bases. The specimen sequenced was blood. CDR3 nucleotide sequence: TGTGCCAGCAATTCGCTCCGACAGACCTACGAGCAGTACTTC. It specifies CASNSLRQTYEQYF.